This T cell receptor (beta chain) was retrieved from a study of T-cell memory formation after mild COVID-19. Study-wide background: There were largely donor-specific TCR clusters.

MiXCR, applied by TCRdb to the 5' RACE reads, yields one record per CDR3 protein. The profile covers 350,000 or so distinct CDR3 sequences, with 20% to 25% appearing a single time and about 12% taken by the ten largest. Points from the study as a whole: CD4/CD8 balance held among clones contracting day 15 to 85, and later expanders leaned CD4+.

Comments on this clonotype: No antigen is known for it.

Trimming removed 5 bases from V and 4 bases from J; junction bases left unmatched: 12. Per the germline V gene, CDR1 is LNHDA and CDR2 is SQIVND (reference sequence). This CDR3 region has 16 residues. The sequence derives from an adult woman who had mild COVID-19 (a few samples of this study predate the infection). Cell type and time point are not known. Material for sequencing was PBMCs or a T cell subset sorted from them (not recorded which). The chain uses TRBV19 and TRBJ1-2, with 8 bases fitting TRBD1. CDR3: CASSLQGATFSYGYTF. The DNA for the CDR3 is TGTGCCAGTAGTTTGCAGGGGGCCACGTTTTCCTATGGCTACACCTTC.